The 30 T cell receptor beta chains below all came from one sample that was sequenced in a study of CD8+CD57+ T cells in acquired aplastic anemia. The template used for profiling TCR beta VDJ and CDR3 was genomic DNA. TCRdb passed the reads through MiXCR, listing each CDR3 protein once. The profile shows 400,000 to 450,000 distinct CDR3 sequences, 65% to 80% of them singletons. Sequenced sample: sorted CD4+, CD8+, or CD8+CD57+ T cells (not recorded which) from PBMCs. These receptors originate from a human donor in good health, serving as a control.

This clonotype was observed at least ten times. The germline gene is not matched at one end of the junction; a read error may be the cause. The genes are TRBV7-7 and TRBJ2-3, with 7 bases fitting TRBD2. Germline V CDR1 and CDR2: SSHAT, FNYEAQ (reference sequence). This CDR3 spans 15 amino acids. CDR3 amino acids: CASSMLAAGTDTQYF. CDR3 coding DNA: TGTGCTAGCAGCATGCTAGCGGCGGGCACAGATACGCAGTATTTT.

In regard to this clonotype: One junction end disagrees with the germline gene, perhaps due to a read error. The gene calls are TRBV10-2 and TRBJ2-1; D unresolved. The CDR3 has 14 residues. CDR1 and CDR2 from the germline V gene are WSHSY and SAAADI. The CDR3, as DNA: TGCGCCAGCAGCTTTTCCAGGAACTACAATGAGGAGTTCTTC. It yields the protein CASSFSRNYNEEFF.

V is TRBV2 and J is TRBJ1-3; no reliable D call. This CDR3 is built from 16 residues. Deletions cut 6 bases from V and 3 bases from J, with 18 bases between. Germline V gives CDR1 SNHLY, CDR2 FYNNEI. CDR3: CASSQAYTGSGNTIYF. The DNA of the CDR3 is TGTGCCAGCAGCCAAGCGTACACCGGCAGTGGAAACACCATATATTTT.

V gene TRBV7-2 combines with J gene TRBJ2-5, with no clear D. V was trimmed by 5 bases and J by 12 bases, leaving 25 bases between them. Germline CDR1 and CDR2: SGHTA and FQGNSA. This CDR3 contains 15 residues. The CDR3: CASSPLPALGASEYF. CDR3 nucleotides: TGTGCCAGCAGCCCCTTACCCGCACTGGGCGCCTCCGAGTACTTC. The complete variable domain, with remaining parts taken from reference TRBV7-2 and TRBJ2-5, reads GAGVSQSPSNKVTEKGKDVELRCDPISGHTALYWYRQSLGQGLEFLIYFQGNSAPDKSGLPSDRFSAERTGGSVSTLTIQRTQQEDSAVYLCASSPLPALGASEYFGPGTRLLVL.

Concerning this clonotype itself: One junction end does not reproduce the germline sequence, and a read error may be involved. The chain combines TRBV7-9 with TRBJ1-5, with D tentatively TRBD1 (5 bases). Per the germline V gene, CDR1 is SEHNR and CDR2 is FQNEAQ (reference sequence). The CDR3 runs to 14 residues. The CDR3 region has the DNA TGTGCCAGCAGCTTTGGGGGGGGGTACACTGAAGCTTACTTT. Translation gives CASSFGGGYTEAYF.

The sample holds many counts of this clonotype. The chain uses TRBV25-1 and TRBJ2-7; 9 bases map to TRBD1. The CDR3 loop spans 13 amino acids. Germline V gene data show CDR1 as MGHDK and CDR2 as SYGVNS. Trimming at V came to 6 bases and at J to 5 bases, leaving 5 bases not matched to a gene. The CDR3 is CASRQGAQNEQYF. CDR3 sequence (DNA): TGTGCCAGCAGACAGGGGGCGCAAAACGAGCAGTACTTC.

This clonotype showed up just once. The chain combines TRBV3-1 with TRBJ1-2, with TRBD1 as a possible D gene (6 bases). This CDR3 is built from 13 residues. Trimming shortened V by 5 bases and J by 5 bases, and 12 bases separated the two germline ends. Germline V gene lookup returns CDR1 LGHDT and CDR2 YNNKEL (reference sequence). The CDR3: CASSLNQGYGYTF. The CDR3 DNA sequence: TGTGCCAGCAGCTTGAATCAGGGGTATGGCTACACCTTC. The variable domain in full, with the rest retrieved from reference TRBV3-1 and TRBJ1-2, is DTAVSQTPKYLVTQMGNDKSIKCEQNLGHDTMYWYKQDSKKFLKIMFSYNNKELIINETVPNRFSPKSPDKAHLNLHINSLELGDSAVYFCASSLNQGYGYTFGSGTRLTVV.

This clonotype is a singleton in its sample. The chain employs TRBV3-1 and TRBJ1-5; D remains ambiguous. Germline CDR1 reads LGHDT; CDR2 reads YNNKEL (reference sequence). CDR3 length: 15 residues. The ends were cut back, 2 bases at V and 12 bases at J, with 20 bases in the middle. As DNA, the CDR3 is TGTGCCAGCAGCCAATATAGCCCAGCTAATCAGTACCAGCATTTT. It encodes CASSQYSPANQYQHF. The full variable domain, in which reference TRBV3-1 and TRBJ1-5 provide the parts outside the CDR3, is DTAVSQTPKYLVTQMGNDKSIKCEQNLGHDTMYWYKQDSKKFLKIMFSYNNKELIINETVPNRFSPKSPDKAHLNLHINSLELGDSAVYFCASSQYSPANQYQHFGDGTRLSIL.

The chain couples TRBV20-1 to TRBJ2-5, with D tentatively TRBD1 (6 bases). The CDR3 has 14 residues. Germline V CDR1 and CDR2: DFQATT, SNEGSKA (reference sequence). The V and J ends lost 6 bases and 6 bases respectively, with 20 bases between them. CDR3 residues: CSAFQGYGYKTQYF. The CDR3 coding sequence is TGCAGTGCGTTCCAGGGGTATGGCTACAAGACCCAGTACTTC.

As to this clonotype: This clone may be a read error of a much larger clone one base away. J is TRBJ2-3 and V is TRBV12-3 or TRBV12-4, with unresolved D. The J call may be wrong; the DNA end is better matched by TRBJ1-5. This CDR3 has 15 amino acids. For the CDR3, the DNA is TGTGCCAGCACAGCACTAGCGGGGAGAGTAGATACGCAGCATTTT. Its protein product is CASTALAGRVDTQHF.

Regarding this clonotype: A read error may explain this, as a much larger clone is one base away. This chain joins TRBV11-2 and TRBJ2-3; 11 nucleotides agree with TRBD2. The CDR3 runs to 18 residues. Germline assignment: CDR1 SGHAT and CDR2 FQNNGV. CDR3 residues: CASSPRGLAETSTDAQYF. The CDR3 DNA reads TGTGCCAGCAGTCCGCGGGGACTAGCGGAAACTAGCACAGATGCGCAGTATTTT. Looking up the rest from reference TRBV11-2 and TRBJ2-3 gives the full variable domain: EAGVAQSPRYKIIEKRQSVAFWCNPISGHATLYWYQQILGQGPKLLIQFQNNGVVDDSQLPKDRFSAERLKGVDSTLKIQPAKLEDSAVYLCASSPRGLAETSTDAQYFGPGTRLTVL.

About this clonotype: The junction does not match germline at one end; this may be a read error. This rearrangement joins TRBV7-3 to TRBJ1-6; D not resolved. Germline-derived CDR1 and CDR2 are SGHTA and FQGTGA. The CDR3 loop spans 14 amino acids. In DNA, the CDR3 is TGTGCCACCAGCAGAGATCCACGGAATTCACCCTACCACTTT. Translation: CATSRDPRNSPYHF.

This sequence joins TRBV7-9 and TRBJ1-5; 9 nucleotides line up with TRBD1. The CDR3 is made up of 15 amino acids. From germline, CDR1 is SEHNR and CDR2 FQNEAQ (reference sequence). V shed 5 bases, J shed 16 bases, and the junction held 18 bases outside the gene matches. The CDR3 region is CASSLGGTGRGSSHF. For the CDR3, the DNA is TGTGCCAGCAGCCTAGGAGGGACAGGGAGGGGGAGCAGCCATTTT.

This clonotype was recorded many times. The chain joins TRBV20-1 to TRBJ1-4, with 7 bases identical to TRBD1. The CDR3 runs 13 residues. Germline-derived CDR1 and CDR2 are DFQATT and SNEGSKA (reference sequence). V shed 3 bases, J shed 8 bases, and the junction held 6 bases outside the gene matches. CDR3 coding DNA: TGCAGTGCTAGCCTGGGACAGAGAGAAAAACTGTTTTTT. Translating it yields CSASLGQREKLFF.

The chain couples TRBV5-4 to TRBJ2-1, with 16 bases fitting TRBD2. With 4 bases clipped from V and 3 bases from J, the junction kept 4 bases outside the gene matches. Germline V gives CDR1 SGHNT, CDR2 YYREEE (reference sequence). The CDR3 length is 17 residues. The CDR3 loop reads CASSLGTSGGVYNEQFF. CDR3 sequence (DNA): TGTGCCAGCAGCCTTGGGACTAGCGGGGGGGTCTACAATGAGCAGTTCTTC.

The V and J genes are TRBV19 and TRBJ1-2, with a tentative D call TRBD1 (6 bases). The CDR3 is made up of 16 amino acids. Germline-derived CDR1 and CDR2 are LNHDA and SQIVND (reference sequence). Between the trimmed V and J ends, which lost 6 bases and 8 bases, there was a span of 25 bases. CDR3 DNA: TGTGCCAGTAGCCGGGACAAAGCCTTAAGGGACCTCGGCTACACCTTC. Translated: CASSRDKALRDLGYTF.

Regarding this clonotype: No conserved phenylalanine or tryptophan is present at the end of the CDR3, so a read error is the likely explanation. No DNA is shown, since the ends of the CDR3 on it are uncertain; the CDR3 is the one TCRdb lists. The chain combines TRBV7-2 with TRBJ1-2. CDR1 SGHTA and CDR2 FQGNSA come from the germline V gene. The CDR3 sequence runs 13 residues, both termini included. The CDR3 protein is CASSFSYEQYFGP.

J is TRBJ1-1 and V is TRBV7-2, with 7 bases that match TRBD1. V dropped 5 bases and J dropped 3; count of bases not matched to a gene: 9. Per germline, CDR1 SGHTA and CDR2 FQGNSA. The CDR3 has 15 residues. CDR3 sequence reads: CASSTRQGMDTEAFF. CDR3 DNA: TGTGCCAGCAGCACCCGACAGGGAATGGACACTGAAGCTTTCTTT.

The sample holds a few counts of this clonotype. V and J are TRBV15 and TRBJ2-1; D uncertain. The germline CDR1 and CDR2 sequences are LNHNV and YYDKDF (reference sequence). The CDR3 length is 12 residues. Trimming stripped 0 bases from V and 9 bases from J, with 6 bases between. This CDR3 is CATSRDGGEQFF. CDR3 nucleotides: TGTGCCACCAGCAGAGATGGCGGTGAGCAGTTCTTC.

J is TRBJ1-2 and V is TRBV2, with 8 nucleotides matching TRBD1. The CDR3 sequence is 15 residues long. Germline V lookup: CDR1 SNHLY, CDR2 FYNNEI. The J segment lost 4 bases and the V segment lost 6 bases, leaving 10 bases of the junction unmatched. The CDR3 here is CASSFAGQGPYGYTF. CDR3 in DNA: TGTGCCAGCAGCTTCGCTGGACAGGGTCCCTATGGCTACACCTTC. Full variable domain (outside the CDR3, taken from reference TRBV2 and TRBJ1-2): EPEVTQTPSHQVTQMGQEVILRCVPISNHLYFYWYRQILGQKVEFLVSFYNNEISEKSEIFDDQFSVERPDGSNFTLKIRSTKLEDSAMYFCASSFAGQGPYGYTFGSGTRLTVV.

This clonotype has a single count. The chain joins TRBV7-2 to TRBJ1-1; D not certain. The V gene lost 5 bases and the J gene lost 14 bases, with 15 bases spanning the gap. The CDR3 consists of 11 residues. Germline assignment: CDR1 SGHTA and CDR2 FQGNSA. Written as DNA, the CDR3 is TGTGCCAGCAGCCAAGGGCAGAGGGTATTCTTT. As protein: CASSQGQRVFF.

In its sample, this clonotype was seen many times. The chain uses TRBV4-3 and TRBJ2-3; possibly TRBD1 or TRBD2 for D (5 bases each). CDR1 LGHNA and CDR2 YSLEER come from the germline V gene. This CDR3 contains 16 residues. Trimming shortened V by 0 bases and J by 1 base, and 11 bases separated the two germline ends. CDR3 in DNA: TGCGCCAGCAGCCAAGATCGAGGGGCGGGCACAGATACGCAGTATTTT. Its translation: CASSQDRGAGTDTQYF.

This clonotype was seen repeatedly, ten times or more. The rearrangement joins TRBV6-1 to TRBJ1-6, with a weak D call TRBD1 (6 bases). Per germline, CDR1 MNHNS and CDR2 SASEGT. Trimming removed 2 bases from V and 8 bases from J, with 10 bases in between. The CDR3 contains 14 residues. Here the CDR3 reads CASSEQGPHSPLHF. CDR3 coding DNA: TGTGCCAGCAGTGAACAGGGGCCGCATTCACCCCTCCACTTT.

Of note for this clonotype: One junction end does not reproduce the germline sequence, and a read error may be involved. The chain joins TRBV7-9 to TRBJ2-1, with D perhaps matching TRBD1 or TRBD2 (5 bases each). CDR3 length: 13 residues. The V gene's germline CDR1 is SEHNR and CDR2 FQNEAQ (reference sequence). The CDR3 loop is CASSPMGESAQHF. CDR3 nucleotides: TGTGCCAGCAGCCCGATGGGGGAAAGTGCGCAGCACTTC.

Concerning this clonotype: This CDR3 fails to terminate in the conserved phenylalanine or tryptophan, so it likely reflects a read error. The DNA is left out, because the CDR3 cannot be placed on it with certainty; the CDR3 is given as TCRdb lists it. The rearrangement joins TRBV7-4 to TRBJ1-2. CDR1 is SGHVT, CDR2 SQSDAQ, per germline. The CDR3 length equals 13 residues, ends included. The chain's CDR3 is CASSLVIAGITDT.

The gene calls are TRBV15 and TRBJ2-1, with 8 bases aligning to TRBD2. With V trimmed by 1 base and J by 5 bases, 4 bases remained unmatched. This CDR3 comprises 15 residues. The germline V gene has CDR1 LNHNV and CDR2 YYDKDF (reference sequence). The DNA for the CDR3 is TGTGCCACCAGCAGAGCGGTAGCGGGGCACAATGAGCAGTTCTTC. This translates into CATSRAVAGHNEQFF. The variable domain in full, completed from reference TRBV15 and TRBJ2-1, reads DAMVIQNPRYQVTQFGKPVTLSCSQTLNHNVMYWYQQKSSQAPKLLFHYYDKDFNNEADTPDNFQSRRPNTSFCFLDIRSPGLGDTAMYLCATSRAVAGHNEQFFGPGTRLTVL.

On this clonotype: One end of the junction varies from germline; a read error may be responsible. J is TRBJ2-7 and V is TRBV5-1, with D unresolved. The CDR3 contains 14 residues. Germline values: CDR1 SGHRS, CDR2 YFSETQ. CDR3 sequence: CASSPRLAADEQYF. The CDR3 DNA is TGTGCCAGCAGCCCTAGACTTGCGGCCGACGAGCAGTACTTC.

A remark on this clonotype: Relative to the germline gene, one junction end is altered; a read error may explain this. This CDR3 is CSVEIVRDEKLFF. CDR3 DNA: TGCAGCGTTGAAATAGTTAGAGATGAGAAACTGTTTTTT. The chain is built from TRBV29-1 and TRBJ1-4; no firm D call. The CDR3 sequence is 13 residues long. Germline lookup yields CDR1 SQVTM and CDR2 ANQGSEA.

Details on this clonotype: At one of its ends the junction is not consistent with the germline gene, which may arise from a read error. V usage is TRBV29-1 and J usage is TRBJ2-1; 12 positions match TRBD2. Looked up from germline, CDR1 is SQVTM and CDR2 is ANQGSEA. CDR3 length: 13 residues. CDR3 sequence reads: CSASGGANNEQFF. The CDR3 nucleotides read TGCAGCGCTAGCGGGGGGGCCAACAATGAGCAGTTCTTT.

This clonotype occurred many times. J is TRBJ1-2 and V is TRBV5-8, with D unresolved. Germline CDR1 SGHTS, CDR2 YDEGEE. With 0 bases removed from V and 4 bases from J, the gap between germline ends came to 10 bases. The CDR3 loop spans 14 amino acids. In DNA, the CDR3 is TGTGCCAGCAGCTTGGCGTCTGGAGCCTATGGCTACACCTTC. It specifies CASSLASGAYGYTF.